The sequence of this T cell receptor beta chain was determined in a study of synovial regulatory T cells in juvenile arthritis. Study details: Six or seven patients were on methotrexate and a few were untreated.

Study-wide findings and caveats: Synovial Tregs shared more CDR3 sequences with iaTregs than other blood Tregs. Blood Treg cells that were inflammation-associated showed lower TCR diversity than other blood Treg cells.

Produced via immunoSEQ multiplex PCR; TCRdb's table is partial and in-frame only. The sample data list about 10,000 clones. Patients were aged median approximately 10 years with disease lasting median approximately seven years. Concerning this clone itself: The target antigen is unknown.

The CDR3 is made up of 12 amino acids. DNA is not recorded here. The V gene's germline CDR1 is SGHDT and CDR2 YYEEEE. This clonotype originated in a donor aged 2-35 years with juvenile idiopathic arthritis. The sequenced sample was Treg cells from blood. Stated subset: remaining (HLA-DR-negative) circulating blood Treg cells. V is TRBV5-6 and J is TRBJ2-7. The CDR3 sequence is CASSLVGYEQYF.